The TCR beta chain described here comes from a study of shared clonotypes between healthy human individuals. In the study overall: The plates for each donor numbered three CD4 naive, three CD4 memory, two CD8 naive and one CD8 memory.

Germline assignment: CDR1 MNHEY and CDR2 SVGAGI. The CDR3 length is 16 residues. V lost 0 bases and J 5 bases, leaving 16 bases between the germline ends. Assay: immunoSEQ multiplex PCR; the TCRdb copy retains only in-frame clones and omits some. Counted here are around 1.9 million clones, 85% to 95% occurring once; the ten biggest clones make up roughly 1.8%. As defined, naive CD8 cells were CD45RO-negative and positively selected for CCR7, with terminally differentiated effector memory CD45RA+ cells excluded. This sequence originates from a man aged 18 to 29 in good health. Some clones in this sample may be carry-over from other donors' samples. The V and J genes are TRBV6-5 and TRBJ2-5, with D possibly being TRBD2 (6 bases). The sample consisted of naive CD8+ T cells from PBMCs. In DNA form, the CDR3 reads TGTGCCAGCAGTTACTCCTACCGCGGGACCAAGGAGACCCAGTACTTC. This codes for CASSYSYRGTKETQYF.